Presented here are 21 T cell receptor beta chains from one specimen sequenced in a study of T cells after yellow fever vaccination. From the 5' RACE reads, TCRdb called clonotypes with MiXCR, one entry per CDR3 protein. The sample comprises tens of thousands of distinct CDR3 sequences, 10% to 15% of which are singletons, and under 30% rests with the top ten. The sample in question was CD8+ T cells not binding an NS4B(214-222) dextramer, sorted from PBMCs, obtained about 20 days after the first yellow fever vaccination. All receptors derive from a man aged 18 to 30 who received the YFV17D yellow fever vaccine.

This clonotype has a handful of counts. V is TRBV5-1 and J is TRBJ1-6; tentative D call: TRBD1 (5 bases). The CDR3 length is 15 residues. Trimming left V 4 bases short and J 14 bases short, with 22 bases between. The germline gives CDR1 SGHRS, CDR2 YFSETQ. CDR3 nucleotides: TGCGCCAGCAGCACATCAGGGTTTCCGCTCGATGCCCTCCACTTT. It translates to CASSTSGFPLDALHF.

A few counts support this clonotype. This chain connects TRBV11-2 to TRBJ2-7; D perhaps matches TRBD2 (5 bases). The CDR3 consists of 15 residues. V lost 1 base, J lost 6 bases, and 16 bases lay in between. The germline V gene encodes CDR1 SGHAT and CDR2 FQNNGV. CDR3 DNA: TGTGCCAGCAGCTTAGGGATAATTGAGGGTGGCGAGCAGTACGTC. Amino acid sequence: CASSLGIIEGGEQYV.

In this sample, this clonotype turned up many times. V gene TRBV5-1 combines with J gene TRBJ2-1; D remains unclear. Trimming cost V 3 bases and J 3 bases, with 10 bases left between them. The CDR3 consists of 14 residues. Germline values: CDR1 SGHRS, CDR2 YFSETQ. CDR3 residues: CASSSTNSYNEQFF. The DNA of the CDR3 is TGCGCCAGCAGCTCAACAAATAGCTACAATGAGCAGTTCTTC.

The V gene is TRBV5-1, the J gene TRBJ1-1; 7 nucleotides agree with TRBD1. V shed 6 bases, J shed 0 bases, and the junction held 5 bases outside the gene matches. Germline values: CDR1 SGHRS, CDR2 YFSETQ. The CDR3 is 14 amino acids. The CDR3 DNA reads TGCGCCAGCACTCAACAGGGGTTGAACACTGAAGCTTTCTTT. This encodes CASTQQGLNTEAFF.

The chain joins TRBV6-5 to TRBJ2-2, with 11 bases matching TRBD2. CDR3 length: 17 residues. Germline values: CDR1 MNHEY, CDR2 SVGAGI. J was trimmed by 6 bases and V by 3 bases; bases with no gene match: 9. This chain's CDR3 is CASSYYSGGAAAGELFF. In nucleotides, the CDR3 is TGTGCCAGCAGTTATTATAGCGGGGGGGCCGCGGCCGGGGAGCTGTTTTTT.

The chain combines TRBV5-6 with TRBJ2-7, with D possibly TRBD1 on 6 matching bases. Trimming shortened V by 3 bases and J by 2 bases, and 9 bases separated the two germline ends. Germline V gene sequence: CDR1 SGHDT, CDR2 YYEEEE. The CDR3 spans 13 residues. CDR3 region: CASSYGQTYEQYF. The CDR3 nucleotides read TGTGCCAGCAGCTACGGACAGACCTACGAGCAGTACTTC.

The chain links TRBV11-2 to TRBJ2-1; TRBD1 matches 7 bases. The trim removed 1 base at V and 8 bases at J, leaving 5 bases unmatched. The CDR3 covers 14 residues. CDR1 and CDR2 (germline): SGHAT, FQNNGV. The CDR3 spells CASSLVGGADEQFF. In DNA, the CDR3 is TGTGCCAGCAGCTTAGTAGGGGGCGCGGATGAGCAGTTCTTC.

The rearrangement joins TRBV7-6 to TRBJ2-1; D is undetermined. Germline V gene data show CDR1 as SGHVS and CDR2 as FNYEAQ. Trimming left V 1 base short and J 9 bases short, with 10 bases between. The CDR3 totals 13 residues. CDR3 sequence reads: CASSLGGRAEQFF. The DNA for the CDR3 is TGTGCCAGCAGCTTAGGAGGAAGGGCTGAGCAGTTCTTC.

This chain connects TRBV27 to TRBJ2-6; a possible D gene is TRBD1 (5 bases). The CDR3 spans 14 residues. Trimming pared 5 bases from V and 0 bases from J, leaving 5 bases between. Germline CDR1 MNHEY, CDR2 SMNVEV (reference sequence). The CDR3 protein is CASSTGSGANVLTF. The CDR3 DNA reads TGTGCCAGCAGTACAGGCTCTGGGGCCAACGTCCTGACTTTC.

This clonotype occurred a few times. The chain joins TRBV5-6 to TRBJ2-5; tentative D call: TRBD2 (6 bases). Germline V lookup: CDR1 SGHDT, CDR2 YYEEEE. The CDR3 spans 15 residues. With 4 bases removed from V and 8 bases from J, the gap between germline ends came to 21 bases. The CDR3 DNA reads as TGTGCCAGCAGCAAAAACGGCCAGGAGGGAGAAACCCAGTACTTC. Amino acids: CASSKNGQEGETQYF.

This clonotype was seen ten or more times. This chain connects TRBV18 to TRBJ2-5, with TRBD1 matching 11 bases. Germline CDR1 KGHSH, CDR2 LQKENI. V lost 3 bases to trimming and J lost 7 bases; unmatched junction nucleotides: 7. This CDR3 region has 15 residues. The CDR3 coding sequence is TGTGCCAGCTCACCGGACAGGGGGCCGCATGGGACCCAGTACTTC. Residues: CASSPDRGPHGTQYF. The full variable domain, rest sourced from reference TRBV18 and TRBJ2-5, is NAGVMQNPRHLVRRRGQEARLRCSPMKGHSHVYWYRQLPEEGLKFMVYLQKENIIDESGMPKERFSAEFPKEGPSILRIQQVVRGDSAAYFCASSPDRGPHGTQYFGPGTRLLVL.

At least ten counts were recorded for this clonotype. The chain has TRBV5-4 and TRBJ2-2; D is ambiguous. V was shortened by 4 bases and J by 7 bases, with 20 bases between the two germline ends. This CDR3 region has 16 residues. Germline V gene lookup returns CDR1 SGHNT and CDR2 YYREEE (reference sequence). The chain's CDR3 is CASSTQQPLGVGELFF. The CDR3 DNA reads TGTGCCAGCAGCACACAACAGCCCCTTGGTGTCGGGGAGCTGTTTTTT.

The chain links TRBV29-1 to TRBJ2-1, with a possible D match to TRBD1 (6 bases). Per the germline V gene, CDR1 is SQVTM and CDR2 is ANQGSEA. The CDR3 sequence is 14 residues long. V was trimmed by 4 bases and J by 1 base, leaving 11 bases between them. CDR3 coding DNA: TGCAGCGTTGCCGGCAGGGGTTCCTACAATGAGCAGTTCTTC. Translated, it gives CSVAGRGSYNEQFF.

This rearrangement joins TRBV29-1 to TRBJ2-5; D possibly uses TRBD1 or TRBD2 (6 bases each). The germline gives CDR1 SQVTM, CDR2 ANQGSEA. V shed 4 bases and J shed 4 bases, with 13 bases lying between them. The CDR3 runs to 13 residues. The CDR3 reads CSVVHREAETQYF. Written as DNA, the CDR3 is TGCAGCGTTGTGCACAGGGAGGCAGAGACCCAGTACTTC.

J is TRBJ1-1 and V is TRBV6-5; D remains ambiguous. V lost 0 bases and J lost 4, with 9 bases in between. This CDR3 comprises 14 residues. The V gene's germline CDR1 is MNHEY and CDR2 SVGAGI. The CDR3 region has the DNA TGTGCCAGCAGTTACTCTCGGGAAACCACTGAAGCTTTCTTT. It translates to CASSYSRETTEAFF.

Regarding this clonotype: The junction departs from germline at one end; a sequencing error may be responsible. The rearrangement uses TRBV27 and TRBJ2-2; 12 nucleotides match TRBD1. The CDR3 is 18 amino acids. In germline, CDR1 is MNHEY, CDR2 SMNVEV (reference sequence). The DNA of the CDR3 is TGTACCAGCAGTCCATCCGGGACAGGGGGCTACATCGGCGGGGAGCTGTTTTTT. The encoded protein is CTSSPSGTGGYIGGELFF.

V usage is TRBV25-1 and J usage is TRBJ1-2; D is perhaps TRBD1 (6 bases). The CDR3 contains 15 residues. The germline V gene encodes CDR1 MGHDK and CDR2 SYGVNS. Trimming shortened V by 1 base and J by 5 bases, and 14 bases separated the two germline ends. This CDR3 is CASSESGVGGYGYTF. For the CDR3, the DNA is TGTGCCAGCAGTGAATCGGGTGTAGGGGGGTATGGCTACACCTTC.

The table lists this clonotype with a few counts. The chain joins TRBV11-2 to TRBJ2-1; 8 nucleotides match TRBD2. The V and J ends lost 4 bases and 1 base, in that order; junction bases with no gene match: 6. Germline assignment: CDR1 SGHAT and CDR2 FQNNGV. The CDR3 contains 16 residues. CDR3 residues: CASSSVGGASYNEQFF. The CDR3 coding sequence is TGTGCCAGCAGCTCAGTCGGGGGGGCATCCTACAATGAGCAGTTCTTC. Filled out from reference TRBV11-2 and TRBJ2-1, the complete variable domain reads EAGVAQSPRYKIIEKRQSVAFWCNPISGHATLYWYQQILGQGPKLLIQFQNNGVVDDSQLPKDRFSAERLKGVDSTLKIQPAKLEDSAVYLCASSSVGGASYNEQFFGPGTRLTVL.

This clonotype showed up just a few times. The chain employs TRBV11-2 and TRBJ2-5; TRBD1 is a possible D gene (6 bases). V lost 3 bases and J lost 0, with 20 bases in between. The CDR3 spans 18 residues. Germline lookup yields CDR1 SGHAT and CDR2 FQNNGV. CDR3 DNA: TGTGCCAGCAGCTTGGGCCGAAAGACACAGGGTTACCAAGAGACCCAGTACTTC. Protein sequence: CASSLGRKTQGYQETQYF. The full variable domain, with the rest looked up from reference TRBV11-2 and TRBJ2-5, is EAGVAQSPRYKIIEKRQSVAFWCNPISGHATLYWYQQILGQGPKLLIQFQNNGVVDDSQLPKDRFSAERLKGVDSTLKIQPAKLEDSAVYLCASSLGRKTQGYQETQYFGPGTRLLVL.

The V and J genes are TRBV9 and TRBJ2-5; 10 bases are a match to TRBD2. CDR1 is SGDLS and CDR2 is YYNGEE in the germline V gene. With 0 bases clipped from V and 5 bases from J, the junction kept 7 bases outside the gene matches. The CDR3 runs 16 residues. CDR3 sequence reads: CASSVEKRGGLETQYF. In nucleotides, the CDR3 is TGTGCCAGCAGCGTAGAGAAGCGGGGGGGACTGGAGACCCAGTACTTC.

This clonotype has a handful of counts. The chain carries TRBV4-3 and TRBJ2-1; D call uncertain. The CDR3 sequence is 16 residues long. V was cut by 0 bases and J by 0 bases, with 9 bases left in between. Germline CDR1 reads LGHNA; CDR2 reads YSLEER. Written as DNA, the CDR3 is TGCGCCAGCAGCCAAGACAACCCGTCCTCCTACAATGAGCAGTTCTTC. It translates to CASSQDNPSSYNEQFF.